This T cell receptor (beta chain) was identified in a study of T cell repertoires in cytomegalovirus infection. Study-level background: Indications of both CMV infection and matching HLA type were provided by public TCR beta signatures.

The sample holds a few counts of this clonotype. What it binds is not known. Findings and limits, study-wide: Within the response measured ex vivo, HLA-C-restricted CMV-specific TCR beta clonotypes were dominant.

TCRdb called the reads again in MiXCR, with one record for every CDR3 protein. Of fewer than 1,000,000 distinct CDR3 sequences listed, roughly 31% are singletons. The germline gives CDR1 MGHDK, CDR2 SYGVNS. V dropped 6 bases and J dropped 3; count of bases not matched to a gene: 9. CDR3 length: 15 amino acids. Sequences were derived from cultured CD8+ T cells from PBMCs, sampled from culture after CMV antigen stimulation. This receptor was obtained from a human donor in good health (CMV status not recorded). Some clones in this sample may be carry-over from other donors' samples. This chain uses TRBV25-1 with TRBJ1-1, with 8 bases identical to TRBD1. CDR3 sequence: CASRDRVGKDTEAFF. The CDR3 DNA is TGTGCCAGCAGGGACAGGGTAGGAAAGGACACTGAAGCTTTCTTT.